The rows below give T cell receptor beta chains drawn from one sample of a study of T cell responses to AZD1222 COVID-19 vaccine. Method: immunoSEQ multiplex PCR; TCRdb's copy keeps in-frame clones and lacks some. Of about 110,000 clones detected, 80% to 85% appear once; the ten largest clones hold 9.4%. Sequencing was performed on peripheral blood, taken on day 0 of AZD1222 vaccination. The origin of the receptors is an adult in good health. Both conserved end residues are part of each CDR3. The order of the fields is D gene, J gene, V gene, clone size, CDR3 DNA, CDR3 protein. D genes are given only for firm matches. For some rows the clone size is stated as once, few or many, or as a class when expanded; others skip it.

>.|TRBJ2-1|TRBV19|.
TGTGCCAGTAGTATTTGGTCCCCCCTAAGCTACAATGAGCAGTTCTTC
CASSIWSPLSYNEQFF
>TRBD2|TRBJ2-7|TRBV28|few
TGTGCCAGCAGTTTCGGAACTAGCGGGAGCTACGAGCAGTACTTC
CASSFGTSGSYEQYF
>.|TRBJ1-4|TRBV5-4|.
TGTGCCAGCAGCCTAGGGGGAGGGCTTAATGAAAAACTGTTTTTT
CASSLGGGLNEKLFF
>.|TRBJ1-5|TRBV27|.
TGTGCCAGCGGAGTAGGTTATAGCAATCAGCCCCAGCATTTT
CASGVGYSNQPQHF
>TRBD2|TRBJ2-5|TRBV11-3|.
TGTGCCAGCAGCCCCGGGGGGACTAGCGGGAGCCCAGGGGAGACCCAGTACTTC
CASSPGGTSGSPGETQYF
>.|TRBJ1-6|TRBV20-1|.
TGCAGTGCTAGTACCGGGGCCACTAATTCACCCCTCCACTTT
CSASTGATNSPLHF
>TRBD1|TRBJ2-7|TRBV7-9|once
TGTGCCAGCAGAAAACAAGGGGGACAGGCCTACGAGCAGTACTTC
CASRKQGGQAYEQYF
>.|TRBJ1-5|TRBV12-5|.
TGTGCTAGTGCCCAGGACAATCAGCCCCAGCATTTT
CASAQDNQPQHF
>.|TRBJ2-3|TRBV2|.
TGTGCCAGCAGTCAACTAGCAGATACGCAGTATTTT
CASSQLADTQYF
>TRBD1|TRBJ2-7|TRBV5-1|.
TGCGCCAGCAGCTTTGAACAGGGGGCGTACGAGCAGTACTTC
CASSFEQGAYEQYF
>TRBD1|TRBJ1-2|TRBV3-1/TRBV3-2|.
TGTGCCAGCAGCCGAACACAGGGGGATGGCTACACCTTC
CASSRTQGDGYTF
>.|TRBJ2-5|TRBV11-2|.
TGTGCCAGCAGCTTAGTACCGGAGAGCCAAGAGACCCAGTACTTC
CASSLVPESQETQYF
>.|TRBJ1-3|TRBV3-1/TRBV3-2|.
TGTGCCAGCAGCCAAGAGCTTGGCCTCTTGTTGGGAAACACCATATATTTT
CASSQELGLLLGNTIYF
>TRBD1|TRBJ1-2|TRBV10-3|.
TGTGCCATCAGTCCTACAGGGGACTATGGCTACACCTTC
CAISPTGDYGYTF
>TRBD1|TRBJ1-2|TRBV6-5|.
TGTGCCAGCAGTTACGACAGGGGGCCAGTCTATGGCTACACCTTC
CASSYDRGPVYGYTF
>.|TRBJ2-1|TRBV7-3|.
TGTGCCAGCAGCTTAGCGCCTACCAATGAGCAGTTCTTC
CASSLAPTNEQFF
>.|TRBJ1-2|TRBV18|.
TGTGCCAGCTCAGCACCGTTTACGGCCACCTCCTATGGCTACACCTTC
CASSAPFTATSYGYTF
>.|TRBJ2-1|TRBV19|.
TGTGCCAGTGGCCCCAATGAGCAGTTCTTC
CASGPNEQFF
>TRBD1|TRBJ1-6|TRBV5-8|once
TGTGCCAGCAGCCCAGGACAGGGGATACTGTCACCCCTCCACTTT
CASSPGQGILSPLHF
>.|TRBJ1-6|TRBV28|.
TGTGCCAGCAGGGATAGGGCTAGTTCACCCCTCCACTTT
CASRDRASSPLHF
>.|TRBJ1-1|TRBV7-8|once
TGTGCCAGCAGCCTCCAACAACAGAAGGCTTTCTTT
CASSLQQQKAFF
>.|TRBJ2-3|TRBV7-2|.
TGTGCCAGCAGCTCGCGGGTGGGGAGCACAGATACGCAGTATTTT
CASSSRVGSTDTQYF
>.|TRBJ1-2|TRBV9|.
TGTGCCAGCAGCCAAGGACAGACCTATGGCTACACCTTC
CASSQGQTYGYTF
>TRBD2|TRBJ2-3|TRBV6-5|.
TGTGCCAGCAGTTACTCGGCGGGAGAGGCCACAGATACGCAGTATTTT
CASSYSAGEATDTQYF
>.|TRBJ2-2|TRBV3-1/TRBV3-2|.
TGTGCCAGCAGCCAAATCCGCACGGGGGAAGAGCTGTTTTTT
CASSQIRTGEELFF
>.|TRBJ2-3|TRBV6-5|.
TGTGCCAGCAGTTGGGGTGGGGCAGGGCCTCAGTATTTT
CASSWGGAGPQYF
>TRBD1|TRBJ2-5|TRBV7-9|.
TGTGCCAGCAGCCCGGGACAGGCTTTTGAGGAGACCCAGTACTTC
CASSPGQAFEETQYF
>TRBD1|TRBJ1-1|TRBV9|once
TGTGCCAGCAGCACAAGGACAGGGGCTTTAGTGAACACTGAAGCTTTCTTT
CASSTRTGALVNTEAFF
>TRBD2|TRBJ2-3|TRBV19|.
TGTGCCAGTAGTTCTCCGGGAGGTCACCGGGCGCAGTATTTT
CASSSPGGHRAQYF
>TRBD1|TRBJ1-2|TRBV19|.
TGTGCCAGTAGTATCACAGGGGGCGATAACTATGGCTACACCTTC
CASSITGGDNYGYTF
>.|TRBJ2-6|TRBV19|.
TGTGCCAGTATGGATCTCGGACAGACAAGAACTGGGGCCAACGTCCTGACTTTC
CASMDLGQTRTGANVLTF
>.|TRBJ1-2|TRBV19|.
TGTGCCAGCAAGACTTCTGCTAACTATGGCTACACCTTC
CASKTSANYGYTF
>TRBD2|TRBJ2-1|TRBV9|few
TGTGCCAGCAGCCCGGGACTAGGCGTATACAATGAGCAGTTCTTC
CASSPGLGVYNEQFF
>.|TRBJ2-4|TRBV4-1|.
TGCGCCAGCAGCCATGGCGTCCGACCAGGAGCCAAAAACATTCAGTACTTC
CASSHGVRPGAKNIQYF
>.|TRBJ2-7|TRBV7-2|once
TGTGCCAGCAGCTCGGGGGGCGGATCCTACGAGCAGTACTTC
CASSSGGGSYEQYF
>TRBD1|TRBJ1-5|TRBV30|once
TGTGCCTGGAGTGGGGGACAGGGACCTTTTCTCAATCAGCCCCAGCATTTT
CAWSGGQGPFLNQPQHF
>.|TRBJ2-2|TRBV5-1|.
TGCGCCAGCAGCCCGGACAGTCGAGGGCTCCGAAACACCGGGGAGCTGTTTTTT
CASSPDSRGLRNTGELFF
>TRBD1|TRBJ2-1|TRBV19|.
TGTGCCAGTAGTAGAAGGGACAGGTCCTACAATGAGCAGTTCTTC
CASSRRDRSYNEQFF
>TRBD2|TRBJ2-1|TRBV11-3|.
TGTGCCAGCAGCTACACCGGGGGGGTCTACAATGAGCAGTTCTTC
CASSYTGGVYNEQFF
>TRBD1|TRBJ1-2|TRBV4-1|.
TGCGCCAGCAGCCAGAATCGACAGGGGGACTATGGCTACACCTTC
CASSQNRQGDYGYTF
>TRBD1|TRBJ2-7|TRBV7-2|few
TGTGCCAGCAGCACCAGGACAGGGGGGGAATACGAGCAGTACTTC
CASSTRTGGEYEQYF
>.|TRBJ2-7|TRBV6-5|.
TGTGCCAGCAGCACTGGGACGGATTCCTACGAGCAGTACTTC
CASSTGTDSYEQYF
>.|TRBJ2-2|TRBV19|.
TGTGCCAGTAGTATCGCGGGAATGGGGGAGCTGTTTTTT
CASSIAGMGELFF
>.|TRBJ1-2|TRBV6-5|.
TGTGCCAGCACCCCAACAATTGCAGCTGGAGGCTACACCTTC
CASTPTIAAGGYTF
>.|TRBJ2-3|TRBV9|.
TGTGCCAGCAGCGTGTCGGGGGAGTACACAGATACGCAGTATTTT
CASSVSGEYTDTQYF
>.|TRBJ2-7|TRBV5-1|.
TGCGCCAGCAGGGATGTTCGTCATCTCACCTACGAGCAGTACTTC
CASRDVRHLTYEQYF
>.|TRBJ1-5|TRBV20-1|.
TGCAGTGCTAGTACGGACCTTATGGGGCAGCCCCAGCATTTT
CSASTDLMGQPQHF
>.|TRBJ2-1|TRBV7-2|.
TGTGCCAGCAGCTTAGCAACAGCAGAGGCATCCAATGAGCAGTTCTTC
CASSLATAEASNEQFF
>.|TRBJ2-3|TRBV18|.
TGTGCCAGCTCACCGAGAGGGGATACGCAGTATTTT
CASSPRGDTQYF
>.|TRBJ2-7|TRBV19|.
TGTGCCAGTAGTAAGTGGGGGCAGGCGACCTACGAGCAGTACTTC
CASSKWGQATYEQYF
>.|TRBJ1-5|TRBV7-2|.
TGTGCCAGCAGCTTACAAGAGAATCAGCCCCAGCATTTT
CASSLQENQPQHF
>.|TRBJ1-5|TRBV2|.
TGTGCCAGCAACCCAGGGCTCCGCAATCAGCCCCAGCATTTT
CASNPGLRNQPQHF